The entry below gives a single TCR beta chain sequence along with its context. Its target is unknown. The CDR3 runs to 15 residues. Germline CDR1 reads LGHNA; CDR2 reads YNFKEQ. The V and J ends lost 1 base and 4 bases, in that order; junction bases with no gene match: 6. This sample was taken from a study of T-cell reconstitution after alpha-beta-depleted transplantation in children. Study conclusions and caveats: A year had passed since transplant, and T-cell counts and diversity by then came mostly from newly produced T cells. It was surviving recipient T cells and thymic progenitors that gave some patients high TCRbeta diversity at day 60. About two months after transplant, alpha-beta T cells reportedly came from several hundred expanded graft clones.

Unique molecular identifiers were incorporated into the prepared TCRbeta library. In TCRdb, the PCR reads were re-called with MiXCR into one record per CDR3 protein. The repertoire includes hundreds of thousands of distinct CDR3 sequences, approximately 12% of them detected once, and 2.2% sits in the top ten. This rearrangement joins TRBV4-2 to TRBJ2-5; the match to TRBD2 covers 7 bases. This clonotype originated in a male patient aged 10 to 17 who had a stem cell transplant for acute myeloid leukemia, so the T cells may come from the graft donor. Sequenced here: PBMCs, mostly from graft donor cells, sampled 360 days after TCRalphabeta/CD19-depleted stem cell transplant. Written as DNA, the CDR3 is TGTGCCAGCAGCCAAGTCGCGGGAGTTGGAGAGACCCAGTACTTC. Protein sequence: CASSQVAGVGETQYF.